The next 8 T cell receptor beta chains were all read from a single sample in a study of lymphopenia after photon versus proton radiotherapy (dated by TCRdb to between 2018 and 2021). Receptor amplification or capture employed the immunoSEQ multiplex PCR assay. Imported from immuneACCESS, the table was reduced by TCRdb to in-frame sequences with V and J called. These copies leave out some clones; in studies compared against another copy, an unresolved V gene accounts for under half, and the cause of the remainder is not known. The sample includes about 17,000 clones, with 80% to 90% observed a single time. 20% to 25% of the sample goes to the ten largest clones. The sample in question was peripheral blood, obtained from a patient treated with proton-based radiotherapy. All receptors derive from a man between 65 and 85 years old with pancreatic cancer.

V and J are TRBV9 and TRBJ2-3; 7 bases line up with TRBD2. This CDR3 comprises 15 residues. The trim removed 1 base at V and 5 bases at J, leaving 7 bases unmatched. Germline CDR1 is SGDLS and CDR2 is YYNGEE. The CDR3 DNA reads TGTGCCAGCAGCGTATCGGCGGGAGTGGAAGATACGCAGTATTTT. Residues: CASSVSAGVEDTQYF.

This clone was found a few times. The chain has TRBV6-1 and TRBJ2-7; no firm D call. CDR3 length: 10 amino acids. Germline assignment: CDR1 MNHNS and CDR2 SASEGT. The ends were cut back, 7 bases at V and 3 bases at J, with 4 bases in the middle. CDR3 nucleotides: TGTGCCAGCAACGACTACGAGCAGTACTTC. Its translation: CASNDYEQYF.

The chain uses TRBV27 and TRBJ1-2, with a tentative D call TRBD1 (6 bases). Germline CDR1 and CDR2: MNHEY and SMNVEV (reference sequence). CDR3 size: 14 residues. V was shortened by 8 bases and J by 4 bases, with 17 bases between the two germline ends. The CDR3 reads CASCTAGEGYGYTF. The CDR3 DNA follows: TGTGCCAGCTGCACGGCAGGGGAGGGCTATGGCTACACCTTC.

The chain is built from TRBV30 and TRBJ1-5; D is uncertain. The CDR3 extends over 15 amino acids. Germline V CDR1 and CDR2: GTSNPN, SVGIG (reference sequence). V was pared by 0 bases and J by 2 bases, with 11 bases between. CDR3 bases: TGTGCCTGGAGTGTAGGCCGTATTCGCAATCAGCCCCAGCATTTT. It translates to CAWSVGRIRNQPQHF. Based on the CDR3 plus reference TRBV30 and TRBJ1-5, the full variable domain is SQTIHQWPATLVQPVGSPLSLECTVEGTSNPNLYWYRQAAGRGLQLLFYSVGIGQISSEVPQNLSASRPQDRQFILSSKKLLLSDSGFYLCAWSVGRIRNQPQHFGDGTRLSIL.

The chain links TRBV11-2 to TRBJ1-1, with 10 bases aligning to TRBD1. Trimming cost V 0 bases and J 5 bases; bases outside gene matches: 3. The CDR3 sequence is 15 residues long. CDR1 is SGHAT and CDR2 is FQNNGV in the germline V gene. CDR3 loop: CASSLDGTGETEAFF. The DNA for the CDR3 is TGTGCCAGCAGCTTAGATGGGACAGGGGAGACTGAAGCTTTCTTT.

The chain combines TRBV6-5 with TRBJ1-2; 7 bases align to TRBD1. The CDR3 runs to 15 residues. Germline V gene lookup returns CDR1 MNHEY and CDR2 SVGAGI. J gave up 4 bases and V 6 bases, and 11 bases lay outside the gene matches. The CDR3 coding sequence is TGTGCCAGCAGCCCCGTGACAGGGACAATCTATGGCTACACCTTC. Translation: CASSPVTGTIYGYTF.

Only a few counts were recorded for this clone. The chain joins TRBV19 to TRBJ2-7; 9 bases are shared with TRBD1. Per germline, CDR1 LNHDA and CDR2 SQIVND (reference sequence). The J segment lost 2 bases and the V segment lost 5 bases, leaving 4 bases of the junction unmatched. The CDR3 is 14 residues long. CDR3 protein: CASSSGTGTYEQYF. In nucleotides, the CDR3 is TGTGCCAGTAGTTCGGGGACAGGGACCTACGAGCAGTACTTC.

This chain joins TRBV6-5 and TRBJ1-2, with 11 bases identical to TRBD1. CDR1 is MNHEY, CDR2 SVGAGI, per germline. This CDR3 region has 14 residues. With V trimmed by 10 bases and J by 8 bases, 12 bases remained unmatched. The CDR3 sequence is CAILGQGAGEGYTF. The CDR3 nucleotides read TGTGCCATCCTAGGACAGGGGGCTGGCGAAGGCTACACCTTC.